Listed below are T cell receptor beta chains from one sample, sequenced in a study of T cell repertoires in cytomegalovirus infection. Their cognate antigens are unknown. TCRdb reanalysed the reads using MiXCR and keeps one entry per CDR3 protein. The sample holds under 150,000 distinct CDR3 sequences, under 35% seen once. The sample here was CD8+ T cells from cultured PBMCs, taken from culture after CMV antigen stimulation. These receptor sequences come from a human donor in good health (CMV status not recorded). Some clones in this sample may be carry-over from other donors' samples. Both conserved end residues are part of each CDR3. A D gene is named only where the DNA matches it firmly. The size field is filled for only some rows; it gives once, few, many or a size class.

abundance	d_gene	v_gene	j_gene	CDR3nt	CDR3aa
many	.	TRBV15	TRBJ2-2	TGTGCCACCAGCAGGGACCGGGTGGCCGGGGAGCTGTTTTTT	CATSRDRVAGELFF
.	.	TRBV2	TRBJ1-3	TGTGCCAGCGGGAGGTCATGGGGCGGAAACACCATATATTTT	CASGRSWGGNTIYF
.	TRBD1	TRBV7-2	TRBJ2-7	TGTGCCAGCAGCTCCCGGCGAGGGACAGTCCTCTACGAGCAGTACTTC	CASSSRRGTVLYEQYF
many	TRBD2	TRBV7-6	TRBJ2-1	TGTGCCAGCAGCTCCCCGACTAGCGGGGTCTACAATGAGCAGTTCTTC	CASSSPTSGVYNEQFF
.	TRBD1	TRBV28	TRBJ1-6	TGTGCCAGCACTTTCTGGGACAGGACCTATTATAATTCACCCCTCCACTTT	CASTFWDRTYYNSPLHF
.	.	TRBV7-9	TRBJ1-2	TGTGCCAGCAGCTTAGTGAACACTTATCCCACGGCTAACTATGGCTACACCTTC	CASSLVNTYPTANYGYTF
.	.	TRBV4-1	TRBJ1-1	TGCGCCAGCAGCCAAGTGGGTAAAGGGGCTCCTGAAGCTTTCTTT	CASSQVGKGAPEAFF
many	.	TRBV10-3	TRBJ2-2	TGTGCCATCAGTGAATCCCTGGTTGACACCGGGGAGCTGTTTTTT	CAISESLVDTGELFF
once	TRBD1	TRBV7-2	TRBJ2-5	TGTGCCAGCAGCTACCCAGGACAGGGGTCGGCAGAGACCCAGTACTTC	CASSYPGQGSAETQYF
.	.	TRBV20-1	TRBJ1-6	TGCAGTGCTAGAGATTTGAGTAGTAGGGTCTCACCCCTCCACTTT	CSARDLSSRVSPLHF